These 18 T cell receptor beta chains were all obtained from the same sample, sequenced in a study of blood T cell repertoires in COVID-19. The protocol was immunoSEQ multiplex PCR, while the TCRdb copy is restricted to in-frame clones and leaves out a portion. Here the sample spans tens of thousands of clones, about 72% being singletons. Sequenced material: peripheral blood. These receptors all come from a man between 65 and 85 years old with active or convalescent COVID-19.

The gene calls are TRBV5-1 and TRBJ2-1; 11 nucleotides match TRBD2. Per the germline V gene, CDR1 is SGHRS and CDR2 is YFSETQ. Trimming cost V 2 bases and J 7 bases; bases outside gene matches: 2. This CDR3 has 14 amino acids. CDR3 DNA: TGCGCCAGCAGCTTACTAGCGGGGGCGAATGAGCAGTTCTTC. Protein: CASSLLAGANEQFF.

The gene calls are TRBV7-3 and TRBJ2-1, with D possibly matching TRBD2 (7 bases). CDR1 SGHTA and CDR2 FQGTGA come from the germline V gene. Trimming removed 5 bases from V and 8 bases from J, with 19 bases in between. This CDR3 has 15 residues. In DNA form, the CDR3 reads TGTGCCAGCAGCCAAGGGGGGGCTAGCAGCCATGAGCAGTTCTTC. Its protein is CASSQGGASSHEQFF.

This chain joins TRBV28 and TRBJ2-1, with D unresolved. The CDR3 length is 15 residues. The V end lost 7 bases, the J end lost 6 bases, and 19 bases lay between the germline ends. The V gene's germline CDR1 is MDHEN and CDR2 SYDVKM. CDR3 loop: CASTLPQVVGNEQFF. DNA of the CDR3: TGTGCCAGCACTTTGCCCCAGGTGGTTGGCAATGAGCAGTTCTTC.

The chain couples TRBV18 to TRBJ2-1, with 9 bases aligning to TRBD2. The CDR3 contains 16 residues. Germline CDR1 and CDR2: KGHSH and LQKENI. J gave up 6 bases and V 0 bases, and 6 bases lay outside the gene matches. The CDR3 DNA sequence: TGTGCCAGCTCACCACCGGGGCTAGCGGGGTTCAATGAGCAGTTCTTC. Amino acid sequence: CASSPPGLAGFNEQFF.

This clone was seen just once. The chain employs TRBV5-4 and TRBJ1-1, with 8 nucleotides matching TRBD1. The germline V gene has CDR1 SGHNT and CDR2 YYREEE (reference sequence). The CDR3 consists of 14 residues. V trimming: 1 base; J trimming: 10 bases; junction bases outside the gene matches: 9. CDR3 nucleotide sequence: TGTGCCAGCAGCTTGCGACAGGGGCGGGGGCTAGCTTTCTTT. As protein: CASSLRQGRGLAFF.

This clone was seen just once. The CDR3 DNA reads TGCGCCAGCCAAGGGGTTAATGAAAAACTGTTTTTT. Its translation is CASQGVNEKLFF. The J gene is TRBJ1-4, the V gene TRBV5-1; tentatively, D is TRBD1 (5 bases). Germline assignment: CDR1 SGHRS and CDR2 YFSETQ. The CDR3 extends over 12 amino acids. V dropped 7 bases and J dropped 4 bases, with 8 bases sitting between them. Variable domain in full (rest from reference TRBV5-1 and TRBJ1-4): KAGVTQTPRYLIKTRGQQVTLSCSPISGHRSVSWYQQTPGQGLQFLFEYFSETQRNKGNFPGRFSGRQFSNSRSEMNVSTLELGDSALYLCASQGVNEKLFFGSGTQLSVL.

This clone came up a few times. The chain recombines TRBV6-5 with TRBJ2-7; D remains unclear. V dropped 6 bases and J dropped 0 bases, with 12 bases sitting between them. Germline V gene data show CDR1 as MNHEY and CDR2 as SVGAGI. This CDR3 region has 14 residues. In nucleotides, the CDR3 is TGTGCCAGCAGCAACTATAAAAGCTCCTACGAGCAGTACTTC. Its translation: CASSNYKSSYEQYF.

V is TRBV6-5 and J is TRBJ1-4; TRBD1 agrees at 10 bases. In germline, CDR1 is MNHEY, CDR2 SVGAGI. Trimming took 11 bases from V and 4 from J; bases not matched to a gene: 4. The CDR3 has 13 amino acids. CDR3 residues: CAGGQGDNEKLFF. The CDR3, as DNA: TGTGCCGGAGGACAGGGGGATAATGAAAAACTGTTTTTT.

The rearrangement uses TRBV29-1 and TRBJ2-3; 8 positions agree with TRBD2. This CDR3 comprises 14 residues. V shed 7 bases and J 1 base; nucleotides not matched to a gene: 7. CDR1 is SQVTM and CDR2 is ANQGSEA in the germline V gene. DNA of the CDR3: TGCAGCGGAGCCCGTAGCGGGGGCACAGATACGCAGTATTTT. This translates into CSGARSGGTDTQYF.

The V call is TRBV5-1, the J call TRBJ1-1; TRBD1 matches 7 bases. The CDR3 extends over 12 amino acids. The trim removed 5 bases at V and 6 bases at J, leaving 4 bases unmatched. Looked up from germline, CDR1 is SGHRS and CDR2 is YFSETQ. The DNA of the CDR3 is TGCGCCAGCAGATATGACAGGGCTGAAGCTTTCTTT. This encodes CASRYDRAEAFF.

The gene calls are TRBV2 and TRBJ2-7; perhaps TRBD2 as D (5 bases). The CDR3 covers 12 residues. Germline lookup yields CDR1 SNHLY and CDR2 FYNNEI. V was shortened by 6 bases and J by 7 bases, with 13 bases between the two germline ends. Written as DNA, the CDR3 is TGTGCCAGCAGGCCGGGGTCTGGTGAGCAGTACTTC. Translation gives CASRPGSGEQYF.

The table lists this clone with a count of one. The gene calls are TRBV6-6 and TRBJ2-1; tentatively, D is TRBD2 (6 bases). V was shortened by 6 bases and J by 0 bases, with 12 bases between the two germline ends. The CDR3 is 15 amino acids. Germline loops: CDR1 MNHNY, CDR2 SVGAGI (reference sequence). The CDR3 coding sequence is TGTGCCAGCAGCGAACGGGGGAGCTCCTACAATGAGCAGTTCTTC. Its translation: CASSERGSSYNEQFF.

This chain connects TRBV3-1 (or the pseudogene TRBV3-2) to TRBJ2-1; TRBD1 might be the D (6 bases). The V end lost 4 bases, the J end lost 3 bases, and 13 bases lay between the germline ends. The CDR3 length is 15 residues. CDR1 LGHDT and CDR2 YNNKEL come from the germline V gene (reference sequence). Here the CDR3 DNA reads TGTGCCAGCAGCCCTTACCGGGACAACTACAATGAGCAGTTCTTC. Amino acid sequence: CASSPYRDNYNEQFF.

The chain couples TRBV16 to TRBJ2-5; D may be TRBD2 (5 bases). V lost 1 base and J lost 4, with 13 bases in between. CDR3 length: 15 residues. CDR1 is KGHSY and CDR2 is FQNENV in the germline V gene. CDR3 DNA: TGTGCCAGCAGCCAATTTCAAGAACGGGGAGAGACCCAGTACTTC. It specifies CASSQFQERGETQYF.

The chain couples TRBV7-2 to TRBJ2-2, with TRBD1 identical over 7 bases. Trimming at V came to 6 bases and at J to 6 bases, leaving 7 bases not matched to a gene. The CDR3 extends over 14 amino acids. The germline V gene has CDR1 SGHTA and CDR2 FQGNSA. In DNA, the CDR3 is TGTGCCAGCAGAGAAACAGGGGTGGCCGGGGAGCTGTTTTTT. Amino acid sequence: CASRETGVAGELFF.

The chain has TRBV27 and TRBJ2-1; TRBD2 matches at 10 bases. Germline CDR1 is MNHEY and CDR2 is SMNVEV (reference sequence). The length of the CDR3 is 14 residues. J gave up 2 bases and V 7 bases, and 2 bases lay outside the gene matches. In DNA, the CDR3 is TGTGCCAGCACCAGCGGGGGGGCCTACAATGAGCAGTTCTTC. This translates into CASTSGGAYNEQFF.

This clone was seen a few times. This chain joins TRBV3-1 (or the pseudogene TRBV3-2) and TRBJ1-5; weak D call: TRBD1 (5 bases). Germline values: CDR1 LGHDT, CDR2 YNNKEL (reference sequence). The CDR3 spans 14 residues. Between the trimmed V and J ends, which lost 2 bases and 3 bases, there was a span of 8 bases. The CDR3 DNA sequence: TGTGCCAGCAGCCAATCTGGGGCCAATCAGCCCCAGCATTTT. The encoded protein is CASSQSGANQPQHF.

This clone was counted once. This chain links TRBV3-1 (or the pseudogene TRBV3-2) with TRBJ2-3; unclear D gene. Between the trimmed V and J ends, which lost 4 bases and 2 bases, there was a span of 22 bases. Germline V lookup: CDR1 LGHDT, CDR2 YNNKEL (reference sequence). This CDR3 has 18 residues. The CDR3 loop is CASSPRLAASLYTDTQYF. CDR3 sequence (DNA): TGTGCCAGCAGCCCACGACTGGCGGCTTCTCTCTACACAGATACGCAGTATTTT.